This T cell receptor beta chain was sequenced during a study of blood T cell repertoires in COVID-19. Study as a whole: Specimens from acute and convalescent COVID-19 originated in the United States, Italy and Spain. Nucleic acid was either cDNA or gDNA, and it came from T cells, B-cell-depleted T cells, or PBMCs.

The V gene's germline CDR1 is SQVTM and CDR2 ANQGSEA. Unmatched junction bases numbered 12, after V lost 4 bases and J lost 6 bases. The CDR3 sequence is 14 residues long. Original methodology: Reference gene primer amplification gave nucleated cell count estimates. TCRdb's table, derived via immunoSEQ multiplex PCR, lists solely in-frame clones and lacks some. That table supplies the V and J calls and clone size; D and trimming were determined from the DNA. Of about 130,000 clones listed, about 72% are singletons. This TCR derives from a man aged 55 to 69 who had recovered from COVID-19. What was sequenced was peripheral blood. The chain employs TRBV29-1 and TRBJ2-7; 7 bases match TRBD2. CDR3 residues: CSVVVAGELSEQYF. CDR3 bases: TGCAGCGTTGTGGTGGCGGGAGAATTGAGCGAGCAGTACTTC.